This T cell receptor beta chain is drawn from a study of CD8 T cells in ankylosing spondylitis. Using quantitative 5'-RACE with molecular barcodes, the authors made TCR beta libraries. A single record per CDR3 protein comes from TCRdb applying MiXCR to the 5' RACE reads. The data show fewer than 750,000 distinct CDR3 sequences, around 17% seen once. V lost 5 bases, J lost 8 bases, and 9 bases stayed unmatched. In germline, CDR1 is SGHTA, CDR2 FQGNSA. The CDR3 is made up of 14 amino acids. Study-wide results and limits: A TCR beta motif of about eight highly homologous variants appeared characteristic of ankylosing spondylitis blood. Disease-linked clones reportedly showed significant enrichment in matched ankylosing spondylitis synovial fluid.

This clonotype was counted a single time. Its matching antigen is unknown. The TCR was taken from a male donor with ankylosing spondylitis. The sequencing sample was made of blood, either unsorted or a sorted T cell fraction (not recorded which). The J gene is TRBJ1-2, the V gene TRBV7-2; 9 nucleotides line up with TRBD1. This CDR3 is CASSPGQGSWGYTF. CDR3 nucleotides: TGTGCCAGCAGCCCAGGACAGGGGTCCTGGGGCTACACCTTC.